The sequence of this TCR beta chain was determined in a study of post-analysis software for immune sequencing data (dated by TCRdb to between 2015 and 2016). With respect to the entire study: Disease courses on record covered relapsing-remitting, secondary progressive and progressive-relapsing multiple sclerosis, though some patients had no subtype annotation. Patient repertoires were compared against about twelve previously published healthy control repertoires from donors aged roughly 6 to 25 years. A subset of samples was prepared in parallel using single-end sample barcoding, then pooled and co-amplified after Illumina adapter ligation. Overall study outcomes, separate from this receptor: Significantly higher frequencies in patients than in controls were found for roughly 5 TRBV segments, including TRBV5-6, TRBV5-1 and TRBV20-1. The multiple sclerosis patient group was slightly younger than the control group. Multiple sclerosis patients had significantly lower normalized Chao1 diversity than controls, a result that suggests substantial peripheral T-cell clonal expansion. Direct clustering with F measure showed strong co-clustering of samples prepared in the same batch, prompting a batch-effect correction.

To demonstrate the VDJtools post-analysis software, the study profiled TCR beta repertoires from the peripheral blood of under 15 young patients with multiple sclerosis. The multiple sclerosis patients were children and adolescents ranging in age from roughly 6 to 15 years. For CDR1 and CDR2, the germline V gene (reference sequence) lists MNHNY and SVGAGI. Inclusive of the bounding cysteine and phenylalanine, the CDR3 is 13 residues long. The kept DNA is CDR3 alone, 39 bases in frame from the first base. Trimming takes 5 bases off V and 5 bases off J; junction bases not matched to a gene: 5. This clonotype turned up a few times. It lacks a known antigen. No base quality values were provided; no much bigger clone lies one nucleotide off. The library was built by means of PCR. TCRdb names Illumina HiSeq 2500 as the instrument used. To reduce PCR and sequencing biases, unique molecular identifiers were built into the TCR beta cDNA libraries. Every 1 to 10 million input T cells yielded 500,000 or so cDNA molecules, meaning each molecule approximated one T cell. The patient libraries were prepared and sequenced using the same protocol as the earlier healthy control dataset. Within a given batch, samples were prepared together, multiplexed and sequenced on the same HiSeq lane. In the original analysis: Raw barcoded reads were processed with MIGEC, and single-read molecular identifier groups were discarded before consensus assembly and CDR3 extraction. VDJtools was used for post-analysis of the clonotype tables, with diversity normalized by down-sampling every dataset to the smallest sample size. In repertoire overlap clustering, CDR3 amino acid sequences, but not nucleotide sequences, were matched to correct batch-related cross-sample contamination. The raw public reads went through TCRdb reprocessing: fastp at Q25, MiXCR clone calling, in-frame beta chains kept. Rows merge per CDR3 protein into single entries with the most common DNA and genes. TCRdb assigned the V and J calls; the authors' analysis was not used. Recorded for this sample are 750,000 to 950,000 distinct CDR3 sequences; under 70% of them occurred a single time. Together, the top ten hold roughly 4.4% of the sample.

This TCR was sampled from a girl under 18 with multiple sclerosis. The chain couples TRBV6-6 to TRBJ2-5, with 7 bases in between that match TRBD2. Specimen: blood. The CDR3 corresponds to CASSPGGPETQYF. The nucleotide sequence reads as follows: TGTGCCAGCAGTCCGGGGGGTCCGGAGACCCAGTACTTC.